The 22 T cell receptor beta chains below were found in one sample sequenced in a study of blood T cell repertoires in COVID-19 (dated by TCRdb to the early 2020s). The method behind the library was the immunoSEQ multiplex PCR assay. Held by TCRdb, this immuneACCESS table contains in-frame sequences only and omits some clones. Under half of the omission traces to an unresolved V gene where checked; the cause of the rest is unknown. This sample is represented by 95,000 to 100,000 clones; about 85% of them were singletons. The ten largest clones capture about 1.8% of the sample. The specimen was peripheral blood. The receptors shown here come from a woman in her seventies with active or convalescent COVID-19.

The count of this clone is one. This chain links TRBV9 with TRBJ2-7, with 8 positions matching TRBD1. Germline CDR1 reads SGDLS; CDR2 reads YYNGEE. Losses at the gene ends were 4 bases for V and 0 bases for J; bases not matched to a gene: 3. CDR3 length: 14 residues. The CDR3 loop is CASSRTGSSYEQYF. The CDR3 DNA follows: TGTGCCAGCAGCCGGACAGGGAGCTCCTACGAGCAGTACTTC.

Only one count was recorded for this clone. The V call is TRBV6-6, the J call TRBJ1-2; the match to TRBD1 covers 9 bases. V lost 4 bases to trimming and J lost 7 bases; unmatched junction nucleotides: 4. Germline CDR1 reads MNHNY; CDR2 reads SVGAGI (reference sequence). The CDR3 sequence is 13 residues long. For the CDR3, the DNA is TGTGCCAGCAGTTTGGGACAGGGTGGTGGCTACACCTTC. As protein: CASSLGQGGGYTF.

The chain recombines TRBV10-3 with TRBJ1-5; 7 bases are shared with TRBD1. Losses at the gene ends were 10 bases for V and 6 bases for J; bases not matched to a gene: 9. Germline V CDR1 and CDR2: ENHRY, SYGVKD. The CDR3 totals 13 residues. The CDR3 bases are TGTGCCACCAACGACAGGGAACCTCAGCCCCAGCATTTT. Translated, it gives CATNDREPQPQHF.

This chain links TRBV30 with TRBJ2-7; D is unclear. Germline-derived CDR1 and CDR2 are GTSNPN and SVGIG (reference sequence). The CDR3 extends over 11 amino acids. V shed 0 bases and J shed 7 bases, with 7 bases lying between them. CDR3 bases: TGTGCCTGGAGTGTGCTTCAGGAGCAGTACTTC. As protein: CAWSVLQEQYF. Together with reference TRBV30 and TRBJ2-7, the CDR3 gives the full variable domain: SQTIHQWPATLVQPVGSPLSLECTVEGTSNPNLYWYRQAAGRGLQLLFYSVGIGQISSEVPQNLSASRPQDRQFILSSKKLLLSDSGFYLCAWSVLQEQYFGPGTRLTVT.

This clone showed up just a few times. The CDR3 region has the DNA TGTGCCAGCACCCGGCGGGGACTACGTTTCGCCGAGCAGTACTTC. It encodes CASTRRGLRFAEQYF. The chain couples TRBV7-8 to TRBJ2-7; TRBD2 aligns across 7 bases. This CDR3 contains 15 residues. Germline V gene data show CDR1 as SGHVS and CDR2 as FQNEAQ. V was pared by 7 bases and J by 6 bases, with 15 bases of the junction left unmatched.

This clone was seen once. The chain recombines TRBV20-1 with TRBJ1-2, with D hard to call. The germline V and J ends were trimmed by 3 bases and 2 bases, with 7 bases remaining between them. Looked up from germline, CDR1 is DFQATT and CDR2 is SNEGSKA (reference sequence). The CDR3 sequence is 12 residues long. CDR3 in amino acids: CSASSLNYGYTF. DNA for the CDR3: TGCAGTGCTAGTTCCCTCAACTATGGCTACACCTTC.

The chain carries TRBV6-5 and TRBJ2-7, with TRBD1 matching over 10 bases. This CDR3 spans 15 amino acids. Trimming at V came to 10 bases and at J to 1 base, leaving 10 bases not matched to a gene. The germline V gene has CDR1 MNHEY and CDR2 SVGAGI. The CDR3 DNA follows: TGTGCCACCTACTCCGGGACAGGGGTTTCCTACGAGCAGTACTTC. Its translation is CATYSGTGVSYEQYF.

The rearrangement joins TRBV5-4 to TRBJ1-3; D is possibly TRBD1 (5 bases). Trimming pared 9 bases from V and 0 bases from J, leaving 16 bases between. The CDR3 is made up of 15 amino acids. Germline CDR1 is SGHNT and CDR2 is YYREEE (reference sequence). The CDR3 reads CATKGVGPSGNTIYF. The CDR3 DNA sequence: TGTGCCACCAAAGGGGTAGGGCCCTCTGGAAACACCATATATTTT.

For the CDR3, the DNA is TGCGCCAGCAGCGGGAGAGATACGCAGTATTTT. Amino acids: CASSGRDTQYF. J is TRBJ2-3 and V is TRBV5-1, with D possibly TRBD2 on 5 matching bases. The CDR3 runs to 11 residues. Germline loops: CDR1 SGHRS, CDR2 YFSETQ. The germline V and J ends were trimmed by 4 bases and 5 bases, with 5 bases remaining between them.

V and J are TRBV28 and TRBJ1-4; D is perhaps TRBD1 (6 bases). The ends were cut back, 4 bases at V and 12 bases at J, with 15 bases in the middle. The CDR3 sequence is 13 residues long. The germline CDR1 and CDR2 sequences are MDHEN and SYDVKM. The CDR3 nucleotides read TGTGCCAGCAGTTCTAACAGGGTCAGGGAACTGTTTTTT. Amino acid sequence: CASSSNRVRELFF.

The chain employs TRBV21-1 and TRBJ1-4. TRBV21-1 is shown as a pseudogene. The CDR3 length is 15 residues. In nucleotides, the CDR3 is TGTGCCAGCAGCCTCCGGGTCGACCAAGGAGAAAAACTGTTTTTT. The encoded protein is CASSLRVDQGEKLFF.

The chain couples TRBV5-5 to TRBJ2-1; D is ambiguous. V lost 2 bases, J lost 3 bases, and 9 bases lay in between. The CDR3 extends over 14 amino acids. Germline V gene data show CDR1 as SGHKS and CDR2 as YYEKEE (reference sequence). The CDR3 DNA reads TGTGCCAGCAGCTTTGCGGAGCGCTACAATGAGCAGTTCTTC. It specifies CASSFAERYNEQFF. The entire variable domain, with the rest obtained from reference TRBV5-5 and TRBJ2-1, is as follows: DAGVTQSPTHLIKTRGQQVTLRCSPISGHKSVSWYQQVLGQGPQFIFQYYEKEERGRGNFPDRFSARQFPNYSSELNVNALLLGDSALYLCASSFAERYNEQFFGPGTRLTVL.

This sequence joins TRBV5-1 and TRBJ1-6; 11 bases fit TRBD1. Germline CDR1 reads SGHRS; CDR2 reads YFSETQ. The CDR3 extends over 14 amino acids. The V segment lost 7 bases and the J segment 9 bases; nucleotides outside the gene matches: 6. In DNA form, the CDR3 reads TGCGCCAGCGCGAGGACAGGGGGCTTTTCACCCCTCCACTTT. Protein: CASARTGGFSPLHF.

This rearrangement joins TRBV19 to TRBJ2-7; a possible D gene is TRBD2 (5 bases). V was clipped by 6 bases and J by 2 bases, with 20 bases between them. This CDR3 has 16 amino acids. In germline, CDR1 is LNHDA, CDR2 SQIVND (reference sequence). The CDR3 DNA follows: TGTGCCAGTAGCATCGCGGGTCGAAGTATAACCTACGAGCAGTACTTC. This translates into CASSIAGRSITYEQYF.

The chain joins TRBV6-5 to TRBJ2-3; the match to TRBD2 covers 10 bases. This CDR3 spans 14 amino acids. With V trimmed by 8 bases and J by 6 bases, 8 bases remained unmatched. Per germline, CDR1 MNHEY and CDR2 SVGAGI. The CDR3 nucleotides read TGTGCCAGCTCCGCTAGCGGGAGCTGGGATACGCAGTATTTT. Amino acids: CASSASGSWDTQYF.

The gene calls are TRBV30 and TRBJ1-6, with D tentatively TRBD1 (6 bases). Germline V gene data show CDR1 as GTSNPN and CDR2 as SVGIG (reference sequence). CDR3 length: 14 amino acids. V was clipped by 3 bases and J by 8 bases, with 14 bases between them. The CDR3 sequence: CAWSSRGGDSPLHF. DNA for the CDR3: TGTGCCTGGAGCTCGAGGGGGGGGGATTCACCCCTCCACTTT.

CDR3 nucleotides: TGTGCCAGCAGTCTACAGGGATATAACTATGGCTACACCTTC. Translation: CASSLQGYNYGYTF. The chain joins TRBV28 to TRBJ1-2; D is possibly TRBD1 (6 bases). V shed 5 bases and J shed 1 base, with 11 bases lying between them. Per germline, CDR1 MDHEN and CDR2 SYDVKM. The length of the CDR3 is 14 residues.

The CDR3 coding sequence is TGTGCCAGCAGCCCCCGAGCATCGAGCTACACCTTC. Protein sequence: CASSPRASSYTF. This chain links TRBV5-8 with TRBJ1-2; the D is unclear. Germline V gene lookup returns CDR1 SGHTS and CDR2 YDEGEE. This CDR3 is 12 amino acids long. V shed 4 bases and J shed 9 bases, with 13 bases lying between them. Combining the CDR3 with reference TRBV5-8 and TRBJ1-2 gives the whole variable domain EAGVTQSPTHLIKTRGQQATLRCSPISGHTSVYWYQQALGLGLQFLLWYDEGEERNRGNFPPRFSGRQFPNYSSELNVNALELEDSALYLCASSPRASSYTFGSGTRLTVV.

The genes are TRBV18 and TRBJ2-5; tentative D call: TRBD2 (7 bases). The V end lost 1 base, the J end lost 2 bases, and 14 bases lay between the germline ends. Germline V gives CDR1 KGHSH, CDR2 LQKENI. The CDR3 has 16 residues. In DNA, the CDR3 is TGTGCCAGCTCACCACTGTCAGGGGAGGGTCAAGAGACCCAGTACTTC. Translation gives CASSPLSGEGQETQYF.

This chain joins TRBV28 and TRBJ1-6; D perhaps matches TRBD1 (5 bases). V lost 5 bases and J 8 bases, leaving 16 bases between the germline ends. The length of the CDR3 is 15 residues. Germline V gene data show CDR1 as MDHEN and CDR2 as SYDVKM. The CDR3 protein is CASSPSGRGYSPLHF. The CDR3 coding sequence is TGTGCCAGCAGTCCCTCGGGGAGGGGTTATTCACCCCTCCACTTT.

The chain employs TRBV2 and TRBJ2-3; possibly TRBD2 for D (7 bases). CDR1 SNHLY and CDR2 FYNNEI come from the germline V gene. There are 15 residues in the CDR3. V lost 10 bases and J lost 2, with 19 bases in between. DNA for the CDR3: TGTGCCACCCAGGGGCGGGGGCGATCCACAGATACGCAGTATTTT. This translates into CATQGRGRSTDTQYF.

The genes are TRBV11-2 and TRBJ2-7; D possibly corresponds to TRBD2 (5 bases). This CDR3 is 11 amino acids long. Germline V lookup: CDR1 SGHAT, CDR2 FQNNGV. V was cut by 1 base and J by 10 bases, with 8 bases left in between. CDR3 sequence (DNA): TGTGCCAGCAGCTTAGGCGGACTTCAGTACTTC. Translating gives CASSLGGLQYF.